The 9 T cell receptor beta chains below come from one sample, sequenced in a study of control samples from healthy donors and cancer patients. Sequencing was performed with immunoSEQ multiplex PCR; in TCRdb, only in-frame clones are kept and a portion is missing. This table has 170,000 or so clones, around nine tenths appearing once. The sequenced sample consisted of blood. The receptors come from a man younger than 40 in good health.

The V gene is TRBV9, the J gene TRBJ2-2; D remains unclear. The CDR3 is 14 amino acids. In germline, CDR1 is SGDLS, CDR2 YYNGEE. V was trimmed by 1 base and J by 1 base, leaving 5 bases between them. CDR3 in amino acids: CASSVTGNTGELFF. The DNA of the CDR3 is TGTGCCAGCAGCGTAACTGGGAACACCGGGGAGCTGTTTTTT. The full variable domain, completed using reference TRBV9 and TRBJ2-2, is DSGVTQTPKHLITATGQRVTLRCSPRSGDLSVYWYQQSLDQGLQFLIQYYNGEERAKGNILERFSAQQFPDLHSELNLSSLELGDSALYFCASSVTGNTGELFFGEGSRLTVL.

CDR3 in amino acids: CASSSGGFYEQYF. The CDR3 DNA reads TGTGCCAGCAGCTCCGGTGGGTTTTACGAGCAGTACTTC. The chain has TRBV5-4 and TRBJ2-7; D gene uncertain. The CDR3 length is 13 residues. Germline V CDR1 and CDR2: SGHNT, YYREEE (reference sequence). With 3 bases removed from V and 4 bases from J, the gap between germline ends came to 11 bases.

The gene calls are TRBV7-9 and TRBJ2-1, with D unresolved. The CDR3 is 12 amino acids. The V end was cut by 2 bases, the J end by 8 bases, with 7 bases between. Germline loops: CDR1 SEHNR, CDR2 FQNEAQ (reference sequence). CDR3 loop: CASSLIAHEQFF. The CDR3 DNA is TGTGCCAGCAGCTTAATAGCCCATGAGCAGTTCTTC.

There are a few counts of this clone. The chain joins TRBV11-2 to TRBJ1-1; 7 bases align to TRBD1. CDR1 is SGHAT, CDR2 FQNNGV, per germline. The CDR3 is 15 residues long. V dropped 5 bases and J dropped 2; count of bases not matched to a gene: 8. The CDR3 sequence is CASSRRGLGNTEAFF. DNA for the CDR3: TGTGCCAGCAGCCGAAGGGGGCTGGGAAACACTGAAGCTTTCTTT.

This chain links TRBV2 with TRBJ2-3; D is uncertain. The ends were cut back, 4 bases at V and 3 bases at J, with 5 bases in the middle. CDR3 length: 12 amino acids. Per germline, CDR1 SNHLY and CDR2 FYNNEI. CDR3 amino acids: CASSGATDTQYF. CDR3 DNA sequence: TGTGCCAGCAGTGGAGCTACAGATACGCAGTATTTT.

The gene calls are TRBV7-2 and TRBJ2-2; D uncertain. Trimming left V 1 base short and J 6 bases short, with 12 bases between. The CDR3 consists of 15 residues. Germline V CDR1 and CDR2: SGHTA, FQGNSA. CDR3 in DNA: TGTGCCAGCAGCTTAGTCTGGCTCGACTCCGGGGAGCTGTTTTTT. Translation gives CASSLVWLDSGELFF.

The gene calls are TRBV5-8 and TRBJ2-2, with 10 bases that match TRBD1. The CDR3 covers 16 residues. From germline, CDR1 is SGHTS and CDR2 YDEGEE. The V gene end was trimmed by 3 bases and the J gene end by 3 bases; junction bases not matched to a gene: 5. CDR3 sequence reads: CASSSTGGAYTGELFF. The CDR3 coding sequence is TGTGCCAGCAGCTCGACAGGGGGCGCTTACACCGGGGAGCTGTTTTTT.

The chain uses TRBV6-5 and TRBJ1-3; no clear D gene. CDR3 length equals 12 residues. V lost 6 bases to trimming and J lost 8 bases, with 11 bases between them. Germline V gene sequence: CDR1 MNHEY, CDR2 SVGAGI. CDR3 protein: CASSYGKDTIYF. The DNA of the CDR3 is TGTGCCAGCAGCTACGGGAAGGACACCATATATTTT.

The rearrangement joins TRBV5-1 to TRBJ1-1; maybe TRBD1 (5 bases). Germline CDR1 SGHRS, CDR2 YFSETQ. V gave up 6 bases and J gave up 0 bases, with 9 bases separating them. This CDR3 comprises 13 residues. In nucleotides, the CDR3 is TGCGCCAGCACGGCACAGGTGAACACTGAAGCTTTCTTT. Amino acid sequence: CASTAQVNTEAFF.